This T cell receptor (beta chain) was retrieved from a study of identical twins. This clonotype was counted only a few times. CDR3 length equals 19 residues. The germline CDR1 and CDR2 sequences are SGHAT and FQDESV (reference sequence). The J segment lost 0 bases and the V segment lost 1 base, leaving 9 bases of the junction unmatched. In TCRdb, the 5' RACE reads were re-called with MiXCR into one record per CDR3 protein. The data hold around 250,000 distinct CDR3 sequences, with 5.5% to 7% observed a single time. These data were also filed under a second study, of yellow fever vaccine responses in identical twins.

V is TRBV11-1 and J is TRBJ2-1, with TRBD2 matching over 10 bases. This sequence was found in a woman between 18 and 30 years old in good health. The sequenced sample consisted of memory (CD45RO+) T cells sorted from blood. The DNA of the CDR3 is TGTGCCAGCAGCTTAGTCGTCCCTGGACTAGCGGACTCCTACAATGAGCAGTTCTTC. It encodes CASSLVVPGLADSYNEQFF.